These 13 T cell receptor beta chains came from one sample sequenced in a study of blood T cell repertoires in COVID-19. The table came from immunoSEQ multiplex PCR; TCRdb's copy has only in-frame clones and leaves some out. This sample has approximately 340,000 clones; about 87% occur once, and the top ten carry around 10%. The sequenced sample consisted of peripheral blood. These receptors came from a man aged 25 to 40 with COVID-19, enrolled during active disease.

The CDR3 reads CASSGRGPEAFF. CDR3 nucleotides: TGTGCCAGCAGTGGGAGGGGCCCTGAAGCTTTCTTT. The chain employs TRBV12-3 or TRBV12-4 and TRBJ1-1; D is possibly TRBD1 (5 bases). The CDR3 is 12 amino acids. Trimming cost V 5 bases and J 6 bases, with 10 bases left between them.

The chain joins TRBV7-9 to TRBJ2-7; 10 positions agree with TRBD2. V lost 5 bases and J lost 2; bases outside the gene matches: 6. CDR1 SEHNR and CDR2 FQNEAQ come from the germline V gene (reference sequence). The CDR3 loop spans 15 amino acids. Here the CDR3 reads CASSATSGQTYEQYF. CDR3 nucleotides: TGTGCCAGCAGCGCGACTAGCGGGCAGACCTACGAGCAGTACTTC. Full variable domain (outside the CDR3, taken from reference TRBV7-9 and TRBJ2-7): DTGVSQNPRHKITKRGQNVTFRCDPISEHNRLYWYRQTLGQGPEFLTYFQNEAQLEKSRLLSDRFSAERPKGSFSTLEIQRTEQGDSAMYLCASSATSGQTYEQYFGPGTRLTVT.

The CDR3 here is CASSIGLTGNEQFF. CDR3 nucleotides: TGTGCCAGTAGTATAGGACTTACTGGTAATGAGCAGTTCTTC. The chain is built from TRBV19 and TRBJ2-1; D not resolved. CDR1 is LNHDA, CDR2 SQIVND, per germline (reference sequence). This CDR3 region has 14 residues. V gave up 1 base and J gave up 7 bases, with 11 bases separating them.

The chain couples TRBV7-3 to TRBJ2-7, with 9 bases fitting TRBD2. V dropped 5 bases and J dropped 3; count of bases not matched to a gene: 8. The CDR3 runs to 15 residues. CDR1 is SGHTA, CDR2 FQGTGA, per germline. The CDR3 spells CASSPLNSGSYEQYF. CDR3 bases: TGTGCCAGCAGCCCACTTAATAGCGGGAGCTACGAGCAGTACTTC. Looking up the rest from reference TRBV7-3 and TRBJ2-7 gives the full variable domain: GAGVSQTPSNKVTEKGKYVELRCDPISGHTALYWYRQSLGQGPEFLIYFQGTGAADDSGLPNDRFFAVRPEGSVSTLKIQRTERGDSAVYLCASSPLNSGSYEQYFGPGTRLTVT.

The chain couples TRBV7-9 to TRBJ1-2, with 8 bases that match TRBD1. V lost 7 bases and J lost 2; bases outside the gene matches: 6. This CDR3 region has 14 residues. Germline V gene sequence: CDR1 SEHNR, CDR2 FQNEAQ (reference sequence). The CDR3: CASIEQGVNYGYTF. DNA of the CDR3: TGTGCCAGCATCGAACAGGGGGTGAACTATGGCTACACCTTC. The full variable domain, with the rest looked up from reference TRBV7-9 and TRBJ1-2, is DTGVSQNPRHKITKRGQNVTFRCDPISEHNRLYWYRQTLGQGPEFLTYFQNEAQLEKSRLLSDRFSAERPKGSFSTLEIQRTEQGDSAMYLCASIEQGVNYGYTFGSGTRLTVV.

This rearrangement joins TRBV19 to TRBJ2-2; 9 nucleotides match TRBD1. Unmatched junction bases numbered 7, after V lost 4 bases and J lost 7 bases. Germline V gene lookup returns CDR1 LNHDA and CDR2 SQIVND (reference sequence). The CDR3 length is 15 residues. CDR3 loop: CASSSVGTGLGELFF. The DNA for the CDR3 is TGTGCCAGTAGTAGCGTAGGGACAGGGCTCGGGGAGCTGTTTTTT.

The chain is built from TRBV3-1 (or the pseudogene TRBV3-2) and TRBJ1-2; D is possibly TRBD1 (5 bases). The CDR3 extends over 13 amino acids. Trimming took off 0 bases at V and 4 bases at J, with 6 bases between the two ends. The germline gives CDR1 LGHDT, CDR2 YNNKEL (reference sequence). CDR3 amino acids: CASSQDQGYGYTF. The CDR3 coding sequence is TGTGCCAGCAGCCAAGATCAGGGCTATGGCTACACCTTC.

This clone was observed a handful of times. The chain has TRBV7-3 and TRBJ2-7; D unresolved. Germline CDR1 and CDR2: SGHTA and FQGTGA. CDR3 length: 11 residues. V lost 4 bases and J 2 bases, leaving 3 bases between the germline ends. The CDR3 protein is CASSSTYEQYF. CDR3 sequence (DNA): TGTGCCAGCAGCTCCACCTACGAGCAGTACTTC.

The chain joins TRBV10-2 to TRBJ1-5, with D perhaps TRBD1 (6 bases). Germline V gene sequence: CDR1 WSHSY, CDR2 SAAADI. V shed 3 bases and J shed 11 bases, with 23 bases lying between them. CDR3 size: 16 residues. CDR3 protein: CASSELGAGKLGAQHF. The CDR3 nucleotides are TGCGCCAGCAGTGAACTGGGGGCAGGGAAGTTGGGAGCCCAGCATTTT.

In DNA form, the CDR3 reads TGTGCCAGCAGCTTGGGCAGCGGCACCGGGGAGCTGTTTTTT. Translation: CASSLGSGTGELFF. The chain has TRBV7-3 and TRBJ2-2, with D possibly matching TRBD2 (5 bases). The length of the CDR3 is 14 residues. The ends were cut back, 3 bases at V and 4 bases at J, with 9 bases in the middle. Germline loops: CDR1 SGHTA, CDR2 FQGTGA.

This clone appeared a single time. The chain joins TRBV7-8 to TRBJ2-7; TRBD1 is a possible D gene (5 bases). Trimming shortened V by 3 bases and J by 0 bases, and 9 bases separated the two germline ends. Germline CDR1 and CDR2: SGHVS and FQNEAQ. The CDR3 totals 14 residues. For the CDR3, the DNA is TGTGCCAGCAGCTTTCAAGACAGCTCCTACGAGCAGTACTTC. It translates to CASSFQDSSYEQYF.

V and J are TRBV5-1 and TRBJ2-1; tentative D call: TRBD1 (5 bases). V lost 4 bases, J lost 7 bases, and 9 bases lay in between. The CDR3 runs 12 residues. CDR1 is SGHRS and CDR2 is YFSETQ in the germline V gene. CDR3 sequence (DNA): TGCGCCAGCAGCACTAACAGGAATGAGCAGTTCTTC. Translated: CASSTNRNEQFF.

This chain connects TRBV12-3 or TRBV12-4 to TRBJ2-7; TRBD2 matches at 7 bases. The ends lost 9 bases at V and 7 bases at J; junction bases unmatched: 6. The CDR3 runs 11 residues. DNA for the CDR3: TGTGCCAGTACTGAGGGAGGGGAGCAGTACTTC. As protein: CASTEGGEQYF.